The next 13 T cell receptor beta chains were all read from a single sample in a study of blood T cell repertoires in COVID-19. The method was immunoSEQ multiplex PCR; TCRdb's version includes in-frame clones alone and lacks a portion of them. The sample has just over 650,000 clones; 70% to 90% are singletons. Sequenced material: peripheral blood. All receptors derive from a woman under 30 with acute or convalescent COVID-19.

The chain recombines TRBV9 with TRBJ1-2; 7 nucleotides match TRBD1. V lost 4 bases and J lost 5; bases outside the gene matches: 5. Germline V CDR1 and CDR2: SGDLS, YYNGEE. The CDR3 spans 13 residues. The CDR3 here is CASSRTGPYGYTF. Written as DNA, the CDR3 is TGTGCCAGCAGCAGGACAGGACCTTATGGCTACACCTTC.

The CDR3, as DNA: TGTGCCAGCAGTCCGGACAGGGGAGATGAAAAACTGTTTTTT. This encodes CASSPDRGDEKLFF. The chain employs TRBV2 and TRBJ1-4, with 9 bases fitting TRBD1. V dropped 5 bases and J dropped 6; count of bases not matched to a gene: 4. The CDR3 contains 14 residues. Per the germline V gene, CDR1 is SNHLY and CDR2 is FYNNEI.

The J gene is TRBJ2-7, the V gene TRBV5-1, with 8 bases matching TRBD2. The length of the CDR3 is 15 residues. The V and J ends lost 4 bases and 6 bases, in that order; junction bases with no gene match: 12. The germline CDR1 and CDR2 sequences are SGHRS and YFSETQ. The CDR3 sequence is CASSPGGTSSPEQYF. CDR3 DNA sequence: TGCGCCAGCAGCCCGGGGGGGACTAGTTCCCCCGAGCAGTACTTC.

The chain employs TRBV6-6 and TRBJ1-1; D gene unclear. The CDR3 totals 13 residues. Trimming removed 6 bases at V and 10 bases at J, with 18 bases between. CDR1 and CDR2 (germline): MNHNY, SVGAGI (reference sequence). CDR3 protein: CASSLKLAQLAFF. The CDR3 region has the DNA TGTGCCAGCAGCCTCAAACTAGCTCAACTAGCTTTCTTT.

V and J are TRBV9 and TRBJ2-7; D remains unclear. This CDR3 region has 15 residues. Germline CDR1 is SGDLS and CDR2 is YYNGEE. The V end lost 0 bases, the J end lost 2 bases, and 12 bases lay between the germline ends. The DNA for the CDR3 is TGTGCCAGCAGCGTAGCTGGGCAGGCGACCTACGAGCAGTACTTC. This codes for CASSVAGQATYEQYF.

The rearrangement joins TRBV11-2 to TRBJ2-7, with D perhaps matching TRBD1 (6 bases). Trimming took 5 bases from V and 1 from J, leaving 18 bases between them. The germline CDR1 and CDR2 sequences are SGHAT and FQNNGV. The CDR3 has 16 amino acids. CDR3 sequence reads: CASSDWDTDGSYEQYF. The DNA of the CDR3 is TGTGCCAGCAGCGACTGGGACACGGACGGTTCCTACGAGCAGTACTTC.

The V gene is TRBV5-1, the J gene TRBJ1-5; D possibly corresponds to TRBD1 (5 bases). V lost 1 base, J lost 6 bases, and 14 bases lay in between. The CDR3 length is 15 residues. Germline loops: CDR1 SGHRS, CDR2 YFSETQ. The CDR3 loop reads CASSLWGESSQPQHF. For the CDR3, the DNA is TGCGCCAGCAGCTTGTGGGGGGAATCCAGTCAGCCCCAGCATTTT.

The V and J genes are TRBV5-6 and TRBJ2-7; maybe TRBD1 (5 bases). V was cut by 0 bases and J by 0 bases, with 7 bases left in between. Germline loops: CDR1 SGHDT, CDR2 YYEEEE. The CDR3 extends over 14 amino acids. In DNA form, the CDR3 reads TGTGCCAGCAGCTTGGGACAGACCTCCTACGAGCAGTACTTC. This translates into CASSLGQTSYEQYF.

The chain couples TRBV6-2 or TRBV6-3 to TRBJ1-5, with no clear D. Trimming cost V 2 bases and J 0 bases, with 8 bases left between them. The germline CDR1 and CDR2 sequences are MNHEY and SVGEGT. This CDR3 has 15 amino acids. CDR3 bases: TGTGCCAGCAGTTACGAGGGTTTTAGCAATCAGCCCCAGCATTTT. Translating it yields CASSYEGFSNQPQHF.

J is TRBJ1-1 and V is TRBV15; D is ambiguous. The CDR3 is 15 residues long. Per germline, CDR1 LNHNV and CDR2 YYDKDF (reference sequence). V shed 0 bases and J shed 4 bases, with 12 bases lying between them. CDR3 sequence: CATSRDLGSVTEAFF. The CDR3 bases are TGTGCCACCAGCAGAGATCTAGGCAGCGTCACTGAAGCTTTCTTT.

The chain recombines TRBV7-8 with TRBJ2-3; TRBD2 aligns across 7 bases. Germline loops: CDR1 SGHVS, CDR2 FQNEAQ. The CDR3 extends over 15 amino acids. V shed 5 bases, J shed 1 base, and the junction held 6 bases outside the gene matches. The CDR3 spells CASSPVRGGTDTQYF. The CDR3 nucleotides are TGTGCCAGCAGCCCCGTTCGGGGGGGCACAGATACGCAGTATTTT.

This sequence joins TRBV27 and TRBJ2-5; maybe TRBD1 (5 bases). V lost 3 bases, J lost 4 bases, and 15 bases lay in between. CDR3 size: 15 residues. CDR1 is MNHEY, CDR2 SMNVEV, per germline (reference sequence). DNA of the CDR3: TGTGCCAGCAGTTTGGTAGACAGCGTCGGAGAGACCCAGTACTTC. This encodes CASSLVDSVGETQYF.

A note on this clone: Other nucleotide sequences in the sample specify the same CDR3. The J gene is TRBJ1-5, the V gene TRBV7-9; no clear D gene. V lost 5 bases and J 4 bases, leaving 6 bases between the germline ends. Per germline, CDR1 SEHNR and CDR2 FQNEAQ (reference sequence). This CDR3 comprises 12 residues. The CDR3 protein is CASSPINQPQHF. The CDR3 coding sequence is TGTGCCAGCAGCCCTATAAATCAGCCCCAGCATTTT. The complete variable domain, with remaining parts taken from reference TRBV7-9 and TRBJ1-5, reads DTGVSQNPRHKITKRGQNVTFRCDPISEHNRLYWYRQTLGQGPEFLTYFQNEAQLEKSRLLSDRFSAERPKGSFSTLEIQRTEQGDSAMYLCASSPINQPQHFGDGTRLSIL.